A single sample gave rise to the 30 T cell receptor beta chains below, sequenced in a study of cytomegalovirus exposure and HLA in healthy donors (dated by TCRdb to about 2017). The method behind the library was the immunoSEQ multiplex PCR assay. For the multiplex PCR, a mixture combining 60 forward primers for TCR Vbeta segments and 13 reverse primers for TCR Jbeta segments was used. This immuneACCESS table, as held by TCRdb, lists in-frame sequences with V and J called but not all clones. Of the missing ones, under half trace to an unresolved V gene in checked studies; the others have no known cause. For this sample there are about 160,000 clones; more than 65% appear just once. About 1.3% of the sample lies in the top ten. The sequenced sample consisted of PBMCs. The receptors stem from a man aged 30 to 45 in good health and CMV-seronegative.

The V call is TRBV28, the J call TRBJ1-1; possibly TRBD1 for D (5 bases). Per the germline V gene, CDR1 is MDHEN and CDR2 is SYDVKM. Between the trimmed V and J ends, which lost 6 bases and 1 base, there was a span of 9 bases. The CDR3 spans 13 residues. For the CDR3, the DNA is TGTGCCAGCAGCCTAGGACAGAACACTGAAGCTTTCTTT. It codes for CASSLGQNTEAFF. Full variable domain (remainder filled in from reference TRBV28 and TRBJ1-1): DVKVTQSSRYLVKRTGEKVFLECVQDMDHENMFWYRQDPGLGLRLIYFSYDVKMKEKGDIPEGYSVSREKKERFSLILESASTNQTSMYLCASSLGQNTEAFFGQGTRLTVV.

A word on this clone: The identical CDR3 is also encoded by other nucleotide sequences in the sample. The chain carries TRBV6-1 and TRBJ1-5; 11 bases are shared with TRBD1. V lost 6 bases, J lost 4 bases, and 2 bases stayed unmatched. The CDR3 has 14 amino acids. From germline, CDR1 is MNHNS and CDR2 SASEGT. The CDR3 sequence is CASRGTGGNQPQHF. The CDR3 nucleotides are TGTGCCAGCAGGGGGACAGGGGGGAATCAGCCCCAGCATTTT.

The chain has TRBV7-2 and TRBJ2-6; 7 bases are a match to TRBD1. Germline V CDR1 and CDR2: SGHTA, FQGNSA. CDR3 size: 17 residues. The ends lost 5 bases at V and 1 base at J; junction bases unmatched: 8. This chain's CDR3 is CASSDRVLTSGANVLTF. CDR3 nucleotides: TGTGCCAGCAGCGACAGGGTCCTTACATCTGGGGCCAACGTCCTGACTTTC. Filled out from reference TRBV7-2 and TRBJ2-6, the complete variable domain reads GAGVSQSPSNKVTEKGKDVELRCDPISGHTALYWYRQSLGQGLEFLIYFQGNSAPDKSGLPSDRFSAERTGGSVSTLTIQRTQQEDSAVYLCASSDRVLTSGANVLTFGAGSRLTVL.

The V gene is TRBV4-1, the J gene TRBJ2-5, with 14 bases fitting TRBD2. Trimming took 1 base from V and 5 from J; bases not matched to a gene: 6. The CDR3 runs to 17 residues. Germline V gives CDR1 MGHRA, CDR2 YSYEKL. The CDR3 coding sequence is TGCGCCAGCAGCCAAGGGACTAGCGGGGGGCCGGGGGAGACCCAGTACTTC. Protein sequence: CASSQGTSGGPGETQYF.

V gene TRBV15 combines with J gene TRBJ2-7; 10 bases are a match to TRBD2. The CDR3 is 16 residues long. Germline V gives CDR1 LNHNV, CDR2 YYDKDF (reference sequence). V was clipped by 0 bases and J by 6 bases; unmatched bases: 8. This chain's CDR3 is CATSREYSGRSGEQYF. Here the CDR3 DNA reads TGTGCCACCAGCAGAGAATATAGCGGGAGGTCGGGCGAGCAGTACTTC.

V is TRBV5-1 and J is TRBJ2-7; D is possibly TRBD1 (6 bases). Germline V gives CDR1 SGHRS, CDR2 YFSETQ. Trimming removed 4 bases at V and 6 bases at J, with 14 bases between. The CDR3 runs 13 residues. The CDR3 DNA reads TGCGCCAGCAGCCCGGCCGCAGGGGTCGAGCAGTACTTC. It codes for CASSPAAGVEQYF. Looking up the rest from reference TRBV5-1 and TRBJ2-7 gives the full variable domain: KAGVTQTPRYLIKTRGQQVTLSCSPISGHRSVSWYQQTPGQGLQFLFEYFSETQRNKGNFPGRFSGRQFSNSRSEMNVSTLELGDSALYLCASSPAAGVEQYFGPGTRLTVT.

The CDR3 DNA reads TGTGCCAGCTCACGACTTATTCAGGGACAAGATTCTGGGGCCAACGTCCTGACTTTC. Encoded protein: CASSRLIQGQDSGANVLTF. The chain has TRBV18 and TRBJ2-6, with a tentative D call TRBD1 (6 bases). The CDR3 is 19 amino acids. Germline V gene data show CDR1 as KGHSH and CDR2 as LQKENI. Trimming left V 4 bases short and J 1 base short, with 20 bases between. The whole variable domain, filled in from reference TRBV18 and TRBJ2-6, reads NAGVMQNPRHLVRRRGQEARLRCSPMKGHSHVYWYRQLPEEGLKFMVYLQKENIIDESGMPKERFSAEFPKEGPSILRIQQVVRGDSAAYFCASSRLIQGQDSGANVLTFGAGSRLTVL.

The chain has TRBV30 and TRBJ1-5; D ambiguous. CDR1 and CDR2 from the germline V gene are GTSNPN and SVGIG (reference sequence). With 1 base removed from V and 2 bases from J, the gap between germline ends came to 15 bases. The CDR3 has 16 residues. CDR3 residues: CAWSDRHPPGNQPQHF. The CDR3, as DNA: TGTGCCTGGAGTGACAGACATCCCCCGGGCAATCAGCCCCAGCATTTT.

This clone was counted only a few times. This same CDR3 is encoded by further DNA sequences in the sample. The chain combines TRBV9 with TRBJ2-7; 10 nucleotides line up with TRBD1. Trimming removed 0 bases from V and 3 bases from J; junction bases left unmatched: 0. Germline V gene lookup returns CDR1 SGDLS and CDR2 YYNGEE. The CDR3 spans 14 residues. CDR3 in DNA: TGTGCCAGCAGCGTAGGGGACAGGGGCTACGAGCAGTACTTC. It yields the protein CASSVGDRGYEQYF.

This chain uses TRBV6-5 with TRBJ1-1; TRBD1 might be the D (5 bases). The V end lost 3 bases, the J end lost 9 bases, and 11 bases lay between the germline ends. Germline CDR1 is MNHEY and CDR2 is SVGAGI. The CDR3 extends over 12 amino acids. CDR3 DNA sequence: TGTGCCAGCAGTTATTTGGGGGGAAAAGCTTTCTTT. It yields the protein CASSYLGGKAFF.

The chain combines TRBV5-4 with TRBJ2-1; tentatively, D is TRBD2 (6 bases). Germline values: CDR1 SGHNT, CDR2 YYREEE (reference sequence). The CDR3 has 12 amino acids. V was shortened by 6 bases and J by 5 bases, with 9 bases between the two germline ends. This CDR3 reads CASIREDNEQFF. CDR3 DNA: TGTGCCAGCATCAGGGAGGACAATGAGCAGTTCTTC.

A note on this clone: Germline is not matched at one junction end, which may reflect a read error. The chain joins TRBV7-9 to TRBJ1-1; D remains unclear. The CDR3 contains 11 residues. Per germline, CDR1 SEHNR and CDR2 FQNEAQ (reference sequence). The CDR3 nucleotides are TGTTCCAGCAGCGGTAACAAAGAAGCTTTCTTT. As protein: CSSSGNKEAFF.

The chain employs TRBV21-1 and TRBJ2-2; the table names TRBD1, a call not compared with the DNA. TRBV21-1 is listed as a pseudogene. The CDR3 is made up of 17 amino acids. In DNA form, the CDR3 reads TGTGCCAGCACTTCAGACAGAGCCGAGGCCAACACCGGGGAGCTGTTTTTT. This encodes CASTSDRAEANTGELFF.

This clone was seen a single time. The J gene is TRBJ2-7, the V gene TRBV11-1; D perhaps matches TRBD1 (5 bases). Trimming removed 4 bases at V and 6 bases at J, with 13 bases between. The CDR3 extends over 13 amino acids. Per the germline V gene, CDR1 is SGHAT and CDR2 is FQDESV (reference sequence). The CDR3: CASSWGARIEQYF. For the CDR3, the DNA is TGTGCCAGCAGCTGGGGCGCCAGGATCGAGCAGTACTTC.

The chain has TRBV27 and TRBJ2-7; 9 nucleotides match TRBD2. The V and J ends lost 6 bases and 2 bases, in that order; junction bases with no gene match: 8. CDR1 is MNHEY and CDR2 is SMNVEV in the germline V gene (reference sequence). The CDR3 length is 15 residues. The CDR3: CASSLAGAFPYEQYF. The DNA for the CDR3 is TGTGCCAGCAGCTTAGCGGGAGCATTCCCCTACGAGCAGTACTTC.

This sequence joins TRBV19 and TRBJ1-2; D is perhaps TRBD1 (6 bases). The length of the CDR3 is 11 residues. Between the trimmed V and J ends, which lost 8 bases and 8 bases, there was a span of 12 bases. From germline, CDR1 is LNHDA and CDR2 SQIVND (reference sequence). The CDR3 loop is CASWTARGYTF. The CDR3 region has the DNA TGTGCCAGTTGGACAGCCCGAGGCTACACCTTC.

V and J are TRBV28 and TRBJ2-7; TRBD1 matches 9 bases. The CDR3 totals 16 residues. Germline V gene data show CDR1 as MDHEN and CDR2 as SYDVKM. The V and J ends lost 3 bases and 2 bases, in that order; junction bases with no gene match: 8. The CDR3 region is CASSFAQGARAYEQYF. The CDR3 nucleotides read TGTGCCAGCAGTTTTGCACAGGGGGCTCGGGCCTACGAGCAGTACTTC.

The count of this clone is one. The chain combines TRBV5-4 with TRBJ2-7, with 7 bases aligning to TRBD2. The CDR3 is made up of 15 amino acids. The junction had 7 bases not matched to a gene; V was cut back by 4 bases and J by 0 bases. Germline V gives CDR1 SGHNT, CDR2 YYREEE (reference sequence). As DNA, the CDR3 is TGTGCCAGCAGCCGTTCGGGGGGTAGCTCCTACGAGCAGTACTTC. It is translated as CASSRSGGSSYEQYF. The variable domain in full, with the rest retrieved from reference TRBV5-4 and TRBJ2-7, is ETGVTQSPTHLIKTRGQQVTLRCSSQSGHNTVSWYQQALGQGPQFIFQYYREEENGRGNFPPRFSGLQFPNYSSELNVNALELDDSALYLCASSRSGGSSYEQYFGPGTRLTVT.

This clone was seen more than once but under ten times. J is TRBJ2-7 and V is TRBV28, with D possibly matching TRBD2 (5 bases). Germline V CDR1 and CDR2: MDHEN, SYDVKM. V shed 5 bases and J shed 3 bases, with 17 bases lying between them. This CDR3 has 15 residues. CDR3 sequence (DNA): TGTGCCAGCAGTCTGGACTTGGTCCCCCACTACGAGCAGTACTTC. Translated, it gives CASSLDLVPHYEQYF. Combining the CDR3 with reference TRBV28 and TRBJ2-7 gives the whole variable domain DVKVTQSSRYLVKRTGEKVFLECVQDMDHENMFWYRQDPGLGLRLIYFSYDVKMKEKGDIPEGYSVSREKKERFSLILESASTNQTSMYLCASSLDLVPHYEQYFGPGTRLTVT.

This clone was counted a few times. V gene TRBV7-6 combines with J gene TRBJ1-5; 7 nucleotides match TRBD1. Germline CDR1 SGHVS, CDR2 FNYEAQ. V shed 5 bases, J shed 8 bases, and the junction held 21 bases outside the gene matches. This CDR3 is built from 18 residues. CDR3 DNA: TGTGCCAGCAGCAGGGACAAGGGGGCCAGGGAGTGTAATGAGCCCCAGCATTTT. This translates into CASSRDKGARECNEPQHF.

This chain joins TRBV27 and TRBJ2-2, with D uncertain. The CDR3 covers 13 residues. CDR1 MNHEY and CDR2 SMNVEV come from the germline V gene (reference sequence). Trimming cost V 6 bases and J 4 bases, with 9 bases left between them. The CDR3 region is CASRATGTGELFF. CDR3 nucleotide sequence: TGTGCCAGCAGAGCCACCGGCACCGGGGAGCTGTTTTTT.

The V and J genes are TRBV5-5 and TRBJ1-6; 7 nucleotides match TRBD1. CDR3 length: 15 residues. V gave up 1 base and J gave up 10 bases; unmatched junction bases: 8. The germline V gene has CDR1 SGHKS and CDR2 YYEKEE (reference sequence). CDR3 loop: CASSLRYRGESPLHF. CDR3 nucleotide sequence: TGTGCCAGCAGCTTGAGGTACAGGGGCGAGTCACCCCTCCACTTT.

The CDR3 DNA is TGCGCCAGCAGCTTGGAGCGAGGAACCTACGAGCAGTACTTC. This gives the protein CASSLERGTYEQYF. V and J are TRBV5-1 and TRBJ2-5; the D is unclear. Judging by the DNA end, TRBJ2-7 fits better; the J call may be wrong. Germline V gene data show CDR1 as SGHRS and CDR2 as YFSETQ. This CDR3 region has 14 residues.

This sequence joins TRBV9 and TRBJ2-2; TRBD1 aligns across 7 bases. Per germline, CDR1 SGDLS and CDR2 YYNGEE. The CDR3 sequence is 15 residues long. Trimming removed 0 bases from V and 7 bases from J; junction bases left unmatched: 6. Here the CDR3 DNA reads TGTGCCAGCAGCGTAGCTTGGCAGGGGGTCGGGGAGCTGTTTTTT. This encodes CASSVAWQGVGELFF.

The chain is built from TRBV19 and TRBJ1-4; 8 bases line up with TRBD1. J lost 7 bases, V lost 5 bases, and 9 bases had no gene match. The CDR3 consists of 15 residues. The V gene's germline CDR1 is LNHDA and CDR2 SQIVND (reference sequence). CDR3 bases: TGTGCCAGTAGTCCCAGGGGGCCGGTCGGTGAAAAACTGTTTTTT. Protein product: CASSPRGPVGEKLFF.

V is TRBV6-4 and J is TRBJ2-1, with D possibly being TRBD1 (6 bases). Per germline, CDR1 MRHNA and CDR2 SNTAGT. Trimming cost V 2 bases and J 10 bases, with 6 bases left between them. CDR3 length: 11 amino acids. This chain's CDR3 is CASSDGGEQFF. In DNA, the CDR3 is TGTGCCAGCAGTGACGGGGGCGAGCAGTTCTTC.

The rearrangement uses TRBV6-5 and TRBJ2-3; 9 bases line up with TRBD2. J gave up 4 bases and V 2 bases, and 4 bases lay outside the gene matches. Per germline, CDR1 MNHEY and CDR2 SVGAGI. There are 15 residues in the CDR3. CDR3 sequence reads: CASSYARGGADTQYF. CDR3 nucleotides: TGTGCCAGCAGTTACGCGCGGGGGGGCGCAGATACGCAGTATTTT.

This chain links TRBV9 with TRBJ2-1; 9 nucleotides align to TRBD2. Germline trimming cut 6 bases from V and 4 bases from J; bases unmatched to any gene: 8. This CDR3 is built from 15 residues. Germline CDR1 SGDLS, CDR2 YYNGEE. The CDR3 protein is CASTPGLAGYNEQFF. CDR3 DNA sequence: TGTGCCAGCACGCCGGGTCTAGCGGGGTACAATGAGCAGTTCTTC.

This chain links TRBV28 with TRBJ1-5; tentatively, D is TRBD1 (6 bases). This CDR3 comprises 15 residues. With 5 bases removed from V and 2 bases from J, the gap between germline ends came to 13 bases. Germline CDR1 is MDHEN and CDR2 is SYDVKM. The CDR3 reads CASSPTGSGNQPQHF. The CDR3 DNA is TGTGCCAGCAGTCCAACAGGGAGCGGCAATCAGCCCCAGCATTTT.

This rearrangement joins TRBV29-1 to TRBJ1-1; maybe TRBD1 (6 bases). The CDR3 is 13 residues long. Between the trimmed V and J ends, which lost 7 bases and 4 bases, there was a span of 16 bases. Looked up from germline, CDR1 is SQVTM and CDR2 is ANQGSEA. The chain's CDR3 is CSGYRDKGTEAFF. In DNA, the CDR3 is TGCAGCGGATACAGGGATAAGGGCACTGAAGCTTTCTTT.